These T cell receptor beta chains were read from a single sample in a study of monozygotic twins with inflammatory bowel disease. TCRdb reanalyzed the 5' RACE reads, giving one entry per CDR3 protein sequence and no DNA. The sample totals 300,000 to 350,000 distinct CDR3 sequences. Sequenced sample: blood. The receptors were gathered from a human donor with ulcerative colitis or Crohn's disease, or a healthy co-twin of an affected twin (not recorded which). Both conserved end residues are part of each CDR3. Fields, in order: J gene, V gene, CDR3 protein.

TRBJ1-1 TRBV20-1 CSARVAVNTEAFF
TRBJ2-5 TRBV10-3 CAISESESRETQYF
TRBJ2-1 TRBV5-6 CASSLLLAGRSNEQFF
TRBJ1-6 TRBV7-2 CASRVRMNSPLHF
TRBJ1-2 TRBV12-3/TRBV12-4 CASTWGDRMAYGYTF
TRBJ2-7 TRBV29-1 CSVEGLAVRYEQYF
TRBJ1-1 TRBV28 CASSSVDSDYRF
TRBJ2-7 TRBV20-1 CSARGRDGSYEQYF
TRBJ2-6 TRBV5-5 CASSTLGQGGVLTF
TRBJ1-2 TRBV7-2 CASSLARTPGGYTF
TRBJ1-6 TRBV5-5 CASSFPLGPLHF
TRBJ2-7 TRBV5-1 CASSFSPRGGTSVYEQYF
TRBJ2-1 TRBV3-1 CASSQEGDYNEQFF
TRBJ2-7 TRBV6-1 CASSLLAGALEQYF
TRBJ2-2 TRBV3-1 CASGKGQGSTGELFF
TRBJ2-3 TRBV5-1 CASSLEKTGGAGDTQYF
TRBJ2-1 TRBV7-9 CASFGGTGGNEQFF
TRBJ1-1 TRBV3-1 CASSREGITEAFF
TRBJ2-2 TRBV20-1 CSARGLAGRNTGELFF
TRBJ2-3 TRBV20-1 CSAATSTDTQYF
TRBJ2-1 TRBV7-2 CASSSRLAGGRGEQFF
TRBJ2-1 TRBV5-1 CASSPTGGGTINEQFF
TRBJ2-1 TRBV7-2 CASSFRQPGGEQFF
TRBJ2-1 TRBV29-1 CSAPSGESTGEQFF
TRBJ2-1 TRBV5-1 CASSLVAGQGNEQFF
TRBJ2-3 TRBV7-9 CASSSTGSSTDTQYF
TRBJ1-1 TRBV7-9 CASSATAGNTEAFF
TRBJ2-7 TRBV7-2 CASSLPGPNYEQYF
TRBJ2-5 TRBV6-4 CASSATSGGQETQYF
TRBJ1-1 TRBV29-1 CSVARDEGTEAFF
TRBJ1-1 TRBV6-1 CASRNRGRVTEAFF
TRBJ1-2 TRBV28 CASSRSLQLAGYTF
TRBJ2-7 TRBV19 CASTPGGGLAHEQYF
TRBJ2-3 TRBV4-1 CASSQVGAGDTQYF
TRBJ2-2 TRBV15 CATRGQGPRLTGELFF
TRBJ1-1 TRBV9 CASSVKETGLDTEAFF
TRBJ2-3 TRBV27 CASSLGVSLTQYF
TRBJ1-1 TRBV4-1 CASRGLQGGTEAFF
TRBJ1-1 TRBV5-1 CASSSDVGQRAFF
TRBJ1-3 TRBV30 CAADLNRGQRNTIYF
TRBJ2-3 TRBV28 CASSLVQGTDTQYF
TRBJ2-4 TRBV5-1 CASSQSSVAKNIQYF
TRBJ2-1 TRBV6-1 CASRRLLTSAYNEQFF
TRBJ2-6 TRBV12-3/TRBV12-4 CASSTTGVSGANVLTF